Reported below is one T cell receptor beta chain. Its cognate antigen is unknown. At one of its ends the junction is not consistent with the germline gene, which may arise from a read error. RNA served as the template for amplifying TCR beta CDR3 regions. Second-round multiplex PCR came after a first-round RT-PCR that employed HTBI primers. MiXCR, applied by TCRdb to the multiplex PCR reads, yields one record per CDR3 protein. The sample records roughly 400,000 distinct CDR3 sequences, about 18% being singletons. Researchers classed hyperthyroidism as stable given no ophthalmopathy within 18 months of follow-up. The data belong to a study of Graves' ophthalmopathy and Graves' hyperthyroidism. Whole-study findings and limits: In blood, most expanded thyroid clonotypes above 0.001 frequency were also detected. Using a 13-signature model, the authors split ophthalmopathy from stable hyperthyroidism, with roughly 90% sensitivity and about 80% specificity.

There are 15 residues in the CDR3. Germline V CDR1 and CDR2: MNHEY, SVGAGI. The sequenced sample was peripheral blood. The origin of this receptor is an adult woman with stable Graves' hyperthyroidism. V and J are TRBV6-5 and TRBJ2-5; 8 bases map to TRBD1. CDR3 nucleotides: TGTGCCAGCAGTTACCCCAGGGGGCGAAGAGAGACGCAGTACTTC. As protein: CASSYPRGRRETQYF.